This T cell receptor beta chain originates from a study of T cells in localized non-small cell lung cancer. Broader study findings: Heterogeneity remains possible, as sequencing covered one tumor region only. Compared with tumor, uninvolved adjacent lung displayed greater T cell clonality, ranking highest overall. Appearing in adjacent lung were a median roughly 60 of the top 100 tumor clones.

Concerning this clone: Its antigen is as yet unknown.

CDR1 and CDR2 from the germline V gene are SNHLY and FYNNEI. The V and J ends lost 3 bases and 8 bases respectively, with 8 bases between them. The CDR3 is 12 residues long. TCRdb keeps only in-frame clones here, not all; method: immunoSEQ multiplex PCR. Here the sample spans fewer than 20,000 clones, roughly 81% being singletons. The chain carries TRBV2 and TRBJ2-1, with unresolved D. This sample comprised peripheral blood, obtained before any cancer treatment. This sequence originates from a male donor aged 60 or older with stage I lung adenocarcinoma. The CDR3 DNA reads TGTGCCAGCAGTGATGACGAGGATGAGCAGTTCTTC. This gives the protein CASSDDEDEQFF.